The clone carrying this T cell receptor (beta chain) occurred a few times. Its antigen is unknown. The CDR3 has 14 amino acids. Unmatched junction bases numbered 3, after V lost 0 bases and J lost 5 bases. The germline CDR1 and CDR2 sequences are MNHEY and SVGAGI. This sample stems from a study of T cells in Graves' hyperthyroidism and ophthalmopathy. Study-level findings and limits: Most thyroid-expanded clonotypes above 0.001 were also found in blood. With a median lead of around 5.9 months before onset, the model predicted ophthalmopathy.

The TCR beta CDR3 regions underwent amplification using RNA transcripts as the source. With the HTBI primer set, the TCR CDR3 went through a first round of RT-PCR. TCRdb re-analysed the multiplex PCR reads in MiXCR, keeping a single row per CDR3 protein. In the table there are 300,000 to 450,000 distinct CDR3 sequences, roughly 15% of which are singletons. In making diagnoses, clinical symptoms, serum thyroxine and TRAb, thyroid ultrasound and orbital computed tomography were all used. PBMCs were obtained from 7.5 to 10 ml fresh peripheral blood. Sequencing was performed on blood. The chain is built from TRBV6-5 and TRBJ2-5; the match to TRBD1 covers 7 bases. The sequence was obtained from a woman younger than 45 with Graves' hyperthyroidism that later progressed to Graves' ophthalmopathy. CDR3 nucleotides: TGTGCCAGCAGTTACTCCACAGGGGTTGAGACCCAGTACTTC. Its protein product is CASSYSTGVETQYF.